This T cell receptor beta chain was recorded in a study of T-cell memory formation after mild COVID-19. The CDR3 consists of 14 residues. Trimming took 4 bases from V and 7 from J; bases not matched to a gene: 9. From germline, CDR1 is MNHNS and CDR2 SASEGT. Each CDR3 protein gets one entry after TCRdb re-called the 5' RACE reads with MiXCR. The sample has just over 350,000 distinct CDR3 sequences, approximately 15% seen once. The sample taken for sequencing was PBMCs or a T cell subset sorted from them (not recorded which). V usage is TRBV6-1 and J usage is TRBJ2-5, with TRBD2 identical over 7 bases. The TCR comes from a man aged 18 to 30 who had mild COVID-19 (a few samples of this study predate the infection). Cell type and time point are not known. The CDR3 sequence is CASSAGTTLGTQYF. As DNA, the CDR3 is TGTGCCAGCAGTGCCGGGACTACCCTAGGGACCCAGTACTTC.